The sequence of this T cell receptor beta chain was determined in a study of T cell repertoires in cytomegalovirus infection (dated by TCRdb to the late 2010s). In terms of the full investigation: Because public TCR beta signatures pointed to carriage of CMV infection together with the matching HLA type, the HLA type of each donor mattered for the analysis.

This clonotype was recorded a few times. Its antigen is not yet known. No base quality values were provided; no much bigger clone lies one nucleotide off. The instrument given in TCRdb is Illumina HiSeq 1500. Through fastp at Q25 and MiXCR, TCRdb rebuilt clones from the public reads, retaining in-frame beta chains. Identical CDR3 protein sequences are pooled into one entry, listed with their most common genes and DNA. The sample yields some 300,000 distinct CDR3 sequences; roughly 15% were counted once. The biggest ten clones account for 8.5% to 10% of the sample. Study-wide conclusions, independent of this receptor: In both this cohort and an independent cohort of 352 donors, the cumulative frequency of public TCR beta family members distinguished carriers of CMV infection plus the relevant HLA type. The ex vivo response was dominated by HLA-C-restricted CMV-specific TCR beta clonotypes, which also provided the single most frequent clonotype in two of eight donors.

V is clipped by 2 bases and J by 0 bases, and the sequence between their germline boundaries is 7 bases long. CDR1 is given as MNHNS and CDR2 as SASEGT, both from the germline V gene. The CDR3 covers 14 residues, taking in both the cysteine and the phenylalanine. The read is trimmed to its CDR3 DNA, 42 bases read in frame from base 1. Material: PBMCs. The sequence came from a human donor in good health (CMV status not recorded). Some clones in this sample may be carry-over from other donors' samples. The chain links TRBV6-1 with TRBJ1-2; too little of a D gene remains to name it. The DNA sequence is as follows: TGTGCCAGCAGTGAATATGGGGCTAACTATGGCTACACCTTC. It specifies CASSEYGANYGYTF.